The 11 T cell receptor beta chains in this list originate from one sample, sequenced in a study of siplizumab effects on memory and regulatory T cells. The assay was immunoSEQ multiplex PCR, and TCRdb's table has in-frame clones only and misses some. The profile shows around 58,000 clones, over 80% of them singletons. The sequenced sample was memory CD4+ T cells sorted from blood. The receptors come from a human donor in good health.

The rearrangement joins TRBV6-1 to TRBJ1-2; D might be TRBD1 (5 bases). Trimming stripped 1 base from V and 8 bases from J, with 14 bases between. Germline loops: CDR1 MNHNS, CDR2 SASEGT. CDR3 length equals 14 residues. The CDR3 loop reads CASSEVLQAQGYTF. DNA of the CDR3: TGTGCCAGCAGTGAAGTTTTACAGGCCCAGGGCTACACCTTC.

The chain employs TRBV18 and TRBJ2-2, with TRBD2 matching 16 bases. This CDR3 contains 19 residues. CDR1 is KGHSH and CDR2 is LQKENI in the germline V gene. J lost 4 bases, V lost 3 bases, and 8 bases had no gene match. The CDR3 DNA reads TGTGCCAGCTCACCCGCGGGACTAGCGGGGGGGTACCGCACCGGGGAGCTGTTTTTT. This gives the protein CASSPAGLAGGYRTGELFF.

In DNA, the CDR3 is TGTGCCACCAGCAGAGTAGCGGGGATCTACGAGCAGTACTTC. Encoded protein: CATSRVAGIYEQYF. The rearrangement joins TRBV15 to TRBJ2-7; TRBD2 matches 8 bases. Germline V gene sequence: CDR1 LNHNV, CDR2 YYDKDF (reference sequence). The CDR3 length is 14 residues. V shed 1 base, J shed 3 bases, and the junction held 2 bases outside the gene matches.

This chain uses TRBV6-1 with TRBJ1-2; 7 nucleotides line up with TRBD1. After removal of 9 bases from V and 1 base from J, the junction contained 8 bases not matched to a gene. This CDR3 region has 14 residues. CDR1 and CDR2 (germline): MNHNS, SASEGT. CDR3 sequence (DNA): TGTGCCAGGAGGGACAGCCCAATTAACTATGGCTACACCTTC. This gives the protein CARRDSPINYGYTF.

The gene calls are TRBV18 and TRBJ2-2; D is uncertain. Germline CDR1 and CDR2: KGHSH and LQKENI. V lost 6 bases and J 2 bases, leaving 10 bases between the germline ends. This CDR3 contains 14 residues. CDR3 DNA: TGTGCCAGCTCCCTCGCCGCAAACACCGGGGAGCTGTTTTTT. Translating gives CASSLAANTGELFF.

The chain recombines TRBV7-9 with TRBJ1-3; D gene uncertain. Trimming pared 1 base from V and 0 bases from J, leaving 10 bases between. Germline CDR1 reads SEHNR; CDR2 reads FQNEAQ (reference sequence). This CDR3 contains 16 residues. The CDR3 DNA is TGTGCCAGCAGCTTAGAGTACCACATCTCTGGAAACACCATATATTTT. Translation gives CASSLEYHISGNTIYF.

V usage is TRBV12-5 and J usage is TRBJ2-7, with D possibly being TRBD2 (5 bases). CDR1 is LGHNT, CDR2 FRNRAP, per germline. This CDR3 comprises 14 residues. V shed 1 base and J shed 9 bases, with 16 bases lying between them. CDR3 protein: CASGLEASSGAQYF. CDR3 bases: TGTGCTAGTGGTTTGGAAGCTAGCTCCGGTGCGCAGTACTTC.

This clone was recorded only once. The V gene is TRBV6-1, the J gene TRBJ1-3; D remains unclear. Germline values: CDR1 MNHNS, CDR2 SASEGT. The CDR3 has 13 residues. Deletions cut 3 bases from V and 3 bases from J, with 6 bases between. Here the CDR3 DNA reads TGTGCCAGCAGTGATTTATTTGGAAACACCATATATTTT. Translated, it gives CASSDLFGNTIYF.

This chain uses TRBV6-5 with TRBJ1-1; D is unresolved. The germline gives CDR1 MNHEY, CDR2 SVGAGI. The CDR3 is 13 amino acids. The V gene lost 7 bases and the J gene lost 5 bases, with 14 bases spanning the gap. CDR3 bases: TGTGCCAGCACCGACCAGGCGGGAACTGAAGCTTTCTTT. This gives the protein CASTDQAGTEAFF.

V is TRBV10-3 and J is TRBJ2-2, with TRBD1 matching over 8 bases. Germline V gives CDR1 ENHRY, CDR2 SYGVKD. With V trimmed by 11 bases and J by 1 base, 6 bases remained unmatched. The CDR3 runs to 14 residues. CDR3 nucleotides: TGTGCCGCTAGAACAGGGGGGAACACCGGGGAGCTGTTTTTT. Residues: CAARTGGNTGELFF.

This rearrangement joins TRBV5-1 to TRBJ2-2, with 13 bases matching TRBD2. CDR3 length: 16 amino acids. Germline assignment: CDR1 SGHRS and CDR2 YFSETQ. The V and J ends lost 0 bases and 7 bases, in that order; junction bases with no gene match: 3. For the CDR3, the DNA is TGCGCCAGCAGCTTGGATGGGACTAGCGGGATCGGGGAGCTGTTTTTT. Protein product: CASSLDGTSGIGELFF.